The next 10 T cell receptor beta chains were all read from a single sample in a study of T cells in Graves' hyperthyroidism and ophthalmopathy. Authors of the study amplified TCR beta CDR3 regions from RNA transcripts. TCR CDR3 underwent first-round RT-PCR with the HTBI primer set. Via MiXCR, TCRdb re-called the multiplex PCR reads, giving one row per CDR3 protein. Of hundreds of thousands of distinct CDR3 sequences listed, just under 15% are singletons. The specimen sequenced was blood. The receptors shown here come from a woman aged 30 to 39 with Graves' hyperthyroidism.

Many counts were recorded for this clonotype. V is TRBV20-1 and J is TRBJ2-1; 9 nucleotides match TRBD2. Germline CDR1 reads DFQATT; CDR2 reads SNEGSKA (reference sequence). This CDR3 contains 17 residues. Trimming at V came to 0 bases and at J to 0 bases, leaving 6 bases not matched to a gene. The CDR3 sequence is CSARDLAGVTSYNEQFF. The DNA of the CDR3 is TGCAGTGCTAGAGATTTAGCGGGAGTTACCTCCTACAATGAGCAGTTCTTC.

This clonotype has a handful of counts. The V and J genes are TRBV6-5 and TRBJ2-2, with a weak D call TRBD2 (6 bases). The V end was cut by 0 bases, the J end by 3 bases, with 14 bases between. This CDR3 is built from 17 residues. The germline V gene has CDR1 MNHEY and CDR2 SVGAGI. CDR3 sequence (DNA): TGTGCCAGCAGTTACTCGAGACCGGGAGATTACACCGGGGAGCTGTTTTTT. As protein: CASSYSRPGDYTGELFF.

This clonotype has at least ten counts. The rearrangement links TRBV20-1 to TRBJ2-5; D perhaps matches TRBD1 (6 bases). Germline V CDR1 and CDR2: DFQATT, SNEGSKA (reference sequence). Trimming cost V 7 bases and J 1 base, with 10 bases left between them. The length of the CDR3 is 12 residues. The CDR3 spells CSVRGTQETQYF. CDR3 coding DNA: TGCAGTGTAAGGGGGACCCAAGAGACCCAGTACTTC.

The rearrangement links TRBV28 to TRBJ2-1; 8 nucleotides align to TRBD2. CDR1 is MDHEN, CDR2 SYDVKM, per germline. The CDR3 consists of 20 residues. V lost 3 bases, J lost 8 bases, and 24 bases stayed unmatched. The CDR3: CASSLGGSGSFDPRPYEQFF. The CDR3 nucleotides are TGTGCCAGCAGTTTGGGTGGCAGCGGGAGTTTTGACCCCCGCCCGTATGAGCAGTTCTTC.

DNA of the CDR3: TGTGCCAGCAGTCAACCGGGACTAGGTGGAGAGACCCAGTACTTC. Translating gives CASSQPGLGGETQYF. The chain uses TRBV27 and TRBJ2-5; 8 nucleotides line up with TRBD2. Losses at the gene ends were 5 bases for V and 4 bases for J; bases not matched to a gene: 9. Germline V lookup: CDR1 MNHEY, CDR2 SMNVEV (reference sequence). CDR3 size: 15 residues.

This clonotype was found a few times. The gene calls are TRBV3-1 and TRBJ1-3; no definite D call. CDR3 length equals 16 residues. Per the germline V gene, CDR1 is LGHDT and CDR2 is YNNKEL (reference sequence). V lost 4 bases to trimming and J lost 0 bases, with 13 bases between them. In DNA form, the CDR3 reads TGTGCCAGCAGCCGCCCATCACCGTTCTCTGGAAACACCATATATTTT. Translating gives CASSRPSPFSGNTIYF.

This clonotype was picked up many times. V is TRBV3-1 and J is TRBJ1-1, with D unclear. Germline values: CDR1 LGHDT, CDR2 YNNKEL (reference sequence). The CDR3 totals 11 residues. V was clipped by 7 bases and J by 7 bases, with 10 bases between them. The CDR3 loop reads CASTKAGEAFF. DNA of the CDR3: TGTGCCAGCACCAAAGCGGGTGAAGCTTTCTTT.

Details on this clonotype: This sequence may be a read error, since a much larger clone differs from it by one base. V usage is TRBV18 and J usage is TRBJ2-3, with TRBD2 identical over 8 bases. CDR1 KGHSH and CDR2 LQKENI come from the germline V gene. Trimming removed 8 bases from V and 2 bases from J; junction bases left unmatched: 15. The CDR3 runs 17 residues. The CDR3 DNA follows: TGTGCCAGCCAAATCCTAAGCGGGAGCGGGAACACAGATACGCAGTATTTT. Translation gives CASQILSGSGNTDTQYF.

The chain couples TRBV12-3 or TRBV12-4 to TRBJ1-5; D uncertain. The CDR3 sequence is 13 residues long. V lost 3 bases to trimming and J lost 3 bases, with 6 bases between them. The CDR3 spells CASSLTDNQPQHF. Here the CDR3 DNA reads TGTGCCAGCAGTTTGACCGACAATCAGCCCCAGCATTTT.

This clonotype has just a few counts. The rearrangement joins TRBV5-1 to TRBJ2-2, with D tentatively TRBD1 (5 bases). This CDR3 has 15 residues. Germline assignment: CDR1 SGHRS and CDR2 YFSETQ. V lost 1 base to trimming and J lost 4 bases, with 11 bases between them. The CDR3 protein is CASSLTNRPTGELFF. DNA for the CDR3: TGCGCCAGCAGCTTGACCAACAGGCCCACCGGGGAGCTGTTTTTT.